Below are 20 T cell receptor beta chains sequenced from a single sample in a study of T cell repertoires in cytomegalovirus infection. Each CDR3 protein is one row after TCRdb ran MiXCR on the reads. This sample has hundreds of thousands of distinct CDR3 sequences, with around 35% found just once. No antigens are known for them. Sequenced material: cultured PBMCs, taken from culture after CMV antigen stimulation. Receptor source: a human donor in good health (CMV status not recorded). Some clones in this sample may be carry-over from other donors' samples.

The rearrangement joins TRBV5-1 to TRBJ2-7; TRBD2 matches 8 bases. The CDR3 contains 14 residues. From germline, CDR1 is SGHRS and CDR2 YFSETQ. The V segment lost 4 bases and the J segment 2 bases; nucleotides outside the gene matches: 5. CDR3 residues: CASSPREGPYEQYF. DNA for the CDR3: TGCGCCAGCAGCCCCCGGGAGGGGCCCTACGAGCAGTACTTC.

The chain uses TRBV7-9 and TRBJ2-2, with D maybe TRBD2 (5 bases). There are 14 residues in the CDR3. The V gene lost 5 bases and the J gene lost 0 bases, with 7 bases spanning the gap. Germline CDR1 reads SEHNR; CDR2 reads FQNEAQ (reference sequence). The CDR3 nucleotides are TGTGCCAGCAGCCAGGACTCGAACACCGGGGAGCTGTTTTTT. The encoded protein is CASSQDSNTGELFF.

J is TRBJ1-2 and V is TRBV19, with D possibly TRBD1 on 6 matching bases. The germline V and J ends were trimmed by 3 bases and 5 bases, with 13 bases remaining between them. CDR1 and CDR2 from the germline V gene are LNHDA and SQIVND (reference sequence). The CDR3 contains 14 residues. The CDR3 region is CASSITRTAYGYTF. DNA of the CDR3: TGTGCCAGTAGTATCACTAGGACAGCGTATGGCTACACCTTC.

This clonotype was recorded at least ten times. For the CDR3, the DNA is TGTGCCAGCAGCTTAGGAGCGTCCTATGGACTAGCGGGGGCCCCTAGCACAGATACGCAGTATTTT. Protein product: CASSLGASYGLAGAPSTDTQYF. V usage is TRBV7-8 and J usage is TRBJ2-3; TRBD2 matches at 13 bases. The CDR3 runs to 22 residues. J gave up 0 bases and V 1 base, and 16 bases lay outside the gene matches. Germline V gene data show CDR1 as SGHVS and CDR2 as FQNEAQ.

The rearrangement uses TRBV20-1 and TRBJ1-1, with 8 bases lining up with TRBD1. The trim removed 3 bases at V and 0 bases at J, leaving 15 bases unmatched. Looked up from germline, CDR1 is DFQATT and CDR2 is SNEGSKA (reference sequence). The CDR3 length is 18 residues. The CDR3 region has the DNA TGCAGTGCTAGTGGGCCTTCCGGACAGGGACTAATGAACACTGAAGCTTTCTTT. Protein product: CSASGPSGQGLMNTEAFF.

This clonotype has only a few counts. This chain connects TRBV15 to TRBJ2-7; 11 bases align to TRBD2. The germline V gene encodes CDR1 LNHNV and CDR2 YYDKDF (reference sequence). CDR3 length: 18 residues. Trimming took 0 bases from V and 4 from J; bases not matched to a gene: 11. CDR3 DNA: TGTGCCACCAGCAGAGATCGGGAAATAGCGGGAGGGAAGTACGAGCAGTACTTC. It encodes CATSRDREIAGGKYEQYF.

V and J are TRBV14 and TRBJ2-5; no clear D. V lost 0 bases and J lost 5, with 10 bases in between. CDR3 length equals 14 residues. Germline assignment: CDR1 SGHDN and CDR2 FVKESK. CDR3 protein: CASSQDWPGETQYF. The CDR3 DNA follows: TGTGCCAGCAGCCAAGATTGGCCTGGGGAGACCCAGTACTTC.

The rearrangement joins TRBV20-1 to TRBJ2-7, with D unresolved. The CDR3 loop spans 14 amino acids. V shed 4 bases and J shed 2 bases, with 15 bases lying between them. Germline CDR1 DFQATT, CDR2 SNEGSKA (reference sequence). The CDR3 region has the DNA TGCAGTGCTACCGATCCGAGGTCAACCTACGAGCAGTACTTC. This encodes CSATDPRSTYEQYF.

This clonotype was observed a handful of times. The rearrangement links TRBV7-8 to TRBJ1-5; D gene ambiguous. The CDR3 sequence is 14 residues long. V dropped 2 bases and J dropped 4 bases, with 9 bases sitting between them. Germline V gives CDR1 SGHVS, CDR2 FQNEAQ. Here the CDR3 DNA reads TGTGCCAGCAGCTTACCCGGGATGAATCAGCCCCAGCATTTT. Translated: CASSLPGMNQPQHF.

This clonotype was picked up many times. This chain joins TRBV6-6 and TRBJ2-3; D remains ambiguous. CDR1 is MNHNY and CDR2 is SVGAGI in the germline V gene (reference sequence). The CDR3 has 11 residues. Trimming cost V 2 bases and J 5 bases, with 2 bases left between them. In DNA, the CDR3 is TGTGCCAGCAGTTACCAAGATACGCAGTATTTT. Translating gives CASSYQDTQYF.

This clonotype was seen a few times. The V call is TRBV18, the J call TRBJ2-7; the match to TRBD2 covers 13 bases. The ends lost 4 bases at V and 3 bases at J; junction bases unmatched: 3. CDR1 KGHSH and CDR2 LQKENI come from the germline V gene. This CDR3 is 15 amino acids long. Here the CDR3 DNA reads TGTGCCAGCTCACGCGGACTAGCGGGGGACTACGAGCAGTACTTC. Its protein product is CASSRGLAGDYEQYF.

This clonotype was detected many times. This chain joins TRBV7-2 and TRBJ1-5; D not certain. The V and J ends lost 5 bases and 9 bases respectively, with 14 bases between them. The CDR3 is made up of 13 amino acids. CDR1 is SGHTA, CDR2 FQGNSA, per germline. CDR3 sequence: CASSQSGMRPQHF. DNA for the CDR3: TGTGCCAGCAGCCAGTCGGGAATGCGGCCCCAGCATTTT.

Points on this clonotype: At one boundary the junction diverges from the germline segment, which might be a read error. The chain employs TRBV5-1 and TRBJ1-1; D not resolved. Germline CDR1 SGHRS, CDR2 YFSETQ. The CDR3 runs 14 residues. This CDR3 reads CASTLVGNTDGAFF. The CDR3 region has the DNA TGCGCCAGCACCTTGGTGGGGAACACTGACGGAGCTTTCTTT.

The chain couples TRBV6-6 to TRBJ2-7, with 8 bases aligning to TRBD1. This CDR3 has 13 residues. V gave up 7 bases and J gave up 2 bases; unmatched junction bases: 4. From germline, CDR1 is MNHNY and CDR2 SVGAGI (reference sequence). The CDR3, as DNA: TGTGCCAGCACCAAGGACAGGGCCTACGAGCAGTACTTC. Its translation is CASTKDRAYEQYF.

This clonotype was counted once. The rearrangement links TRBV28 to TRBJ2-5; TRBD1 aligns across 9 bases. Losses at the gene ends were 5 bases for V and 4 bases for J; bases not matched to a gene: 8. Germline lookup yields CDR1 MDHEN and CDR2 SYDVKM. The CDR3 runs 15 residues. CDR3 sequence reads: CASSGRDRDRETQYF. In DNA form, the CDR3 reads TGTGCCAGCAGTGGCCGGGACAGGGATCGAGAGACCCAGTACTTC.

This clonotype occurred many times. CDR3 residues: CASSSLGGLVYEQYF. The CDR3 DNA is TGTGCCAGCAGCTCGCTGGGGGGACTAGTTTACGAGCAGTACTTC. V is TRBV7-2 and J is TRBJ2-7, with 8 bases aligning to TRBD2. There are 15 residues in the CDR3. V lost 4 bases and J lost 4; bases outside the gene matches: 9. CDR1 is SGHTA, CDR2 FQGNSA, per germline.

This clonotype has only a few counts. The chain couples TRBV7-2 to TRBJ2-7; D call uncertain. Trimming cost V 5 bases and J 6 bases, with 11 bases left between them. Germline V gene sequence: CDR1 SGHTA, CDR2 FQGNSA. The CDR3 extends over 12 amino acids. The CDR3 nucleotides read TGTGCCAGCAGCGCTATCTCTAGCGAGCAGTACTTC. Encoded protein: CASSAISSEQYF.

The chain joins TRBV9 to TRBJ2-5; TRBD2 agrees at 10 bases. CDR3 size: 16 residues. Germline V lookup: CDR1 SGDLS, CDR2 YYNGEE. J was trimmed by 1 base and V by 0 bases; bases with no gene match: 3. The chain's CDR3 is CASSVGGLAAQETQYF. CDR3 coding DNA: TGTGCCAGCAGCGTAGGAGGACTAGCGGCCCAAGAGACCCAGTACTTC.

The chain employs TRBV12-3 or TRBV12-4 and TRBJ1-2; a possible D gene is TRBD1 (6 bases). CDR3 length equals 15 residues. Trimming stripped 5 bases from V and 6 bases from J, with 19 bases between. The CDR3 region has the DNA TGTGCCAGCAGTCCCCAGACAGGCTCCCTAAATGGCTACACCTTC. This encodes CASSPQTGSLNGYTF.

This clonotype was seen many times. The V call is TRBV7-8, the J call TRBJ2-7, with 14 bases matching TRBD2. The V segment lost 2 bases and the J segment 2 bases; nucleotides outside the gene matches: 11. Germline assignment: CDR1 SGHVS and CDR2 FQNEAQ. The CDR3 contains 19 residues. The CDR3 here is CASSLTGTSGRFGTYEQYF. In DNA, the CDR3 is TGTGCCAGCAGCTTAACCGGGACTAGCGGGAGATTTGGGACCTACGAGCAGTACTTC. The full variable domain, rest sourced from reference TRBV7-8 and TRBJ2-7, is GAGVSQSPRYKVAKRGQDVALRCDPISGHVSLFWYQQALGQGPEFLTYFQNEAQLDKSGLPSDRFFAERPEGSVSTLKIQRTQQEDSAVYLCASSLTGTSGRFGTYEQYFGPGTRLTVT.